This T cell receptor beta chain emerged from a study of T-cell memory formation after mild COVID-19. TCRdb recomputed calls from the 5' RACE reads with MiXCR, one row per CDR3 protein. The sample holds approximately 250,000 distinct CDR3 sequences; 16% are singletons and the top ten take approximately 20%. The sample holds a few counts of this clonotype. The germline V gene has CDR1 DFQATT and CDR2 SNEGSKA (reference sequence). The CDR3 loop spans 13 amino acids. The J segment lost 3 bases and the V segment lost 4 bases, leaving 2 bases of the junction unmatched. The chain carries TRBV20-1 and TRBJ2-2; 7 positions agree with TRBD2. The TCR comes from a man aged 18 to 35 who had mild COVID-19 (a few samples of this study predate the infection). Cell type and time point are not known. The sample taken for sequencing was PBMCs or a T cell subset sorted from them (not recorded which). The CDR3 region is CSAMRGYTGELFF. The CDR3 region has the DNA TGCAGTGCTATGCGGGGGTACACCGGGGAGCTGTTTTTT.